A selection of T cell receptor beta chains follows, all from one sample in a study of human T cells and chemical hapten exposure. One entry per CDR3 protein results from TCRdb running MiXCR on the RACE reads. The table lists some 120,000 distinct CDR3 sequences, approximately 9.5% of them singletons. The sample comprised whole blood. The receptors here all came from a male donor in good health. Some clones in this sample may be carry-over from other donors' samples. The CDR3 runs from the conserved cysteine through the conserved F or W. D genes are given only for firm matches. The listing skips clone size in some rows; elsewhere it reads once, few, many or a size class.

>TRBV5-1|.|TRBJ2-1|.
CASSLAGVANEQFF
TGCGCCAGCAGCTTGGCAGGGGTAGCCAATGAGCAGTTCTTC
>TRBV19|.|TRBJ1-5|.
CASSPLSWAGGQPQHF
TGTGCCAGTAGCCCCCTATCCTGGGCGGGGGGACAGCCCCAGCATTTT
>TRBV18|.|TRBJ1-1|.
CASSPWDLNTEAFF
TGTGCCAGCTCACCTTGGGACCTAAACACTGAAGCTTTCTTT
>TRBV29-1|many|TRBJ2-5|.
CSVGRDIQETQYF
TGCAGCGTTGGTAGAGACATCCAAGAGACCCAGTACTTC
>TRBV6-1|many|TRBJ2-6|.
CASSLRGTGANVLTF
TGTGCCAGCAGTCTAAGGGGTACTGGGGCCAACGTCCTGACTTTC
>TRBV5-1|.|TRBJ2-3|TRBD1
CASSRLTGGRTDTQYF
TGCGCCAGCAGCCGCCTGACAGGGGGGCGCACAGATACGCAGTATTTT
>TRBV7-9|.|TRBJ1-1|.
CASSLGAGMNTEAFF
TGTGCCAGCAGCTTAGGTGCCGGTATGAACACTGAAGCTTTCTTT
>TRBV18|.|TRBJ1-1|.
CASSPKYRAPRRTEAFF
TGTGCCAGCTCACCGAAATACCGGGCCCCCAGGAGGACTGAAGCTTTCTTT
>TRBV12-5|few|TRBJ2-4|.
CASGSYLTKGIQYF
TGTGCTAGTGGTTCCTACTTGACCAAAGGGATTCAGTACTTC
>TRBV4-2|.|TRBJ1-2|.
CASSLRTDDYGYTF
TGTGCCAGCAGCCTTAGAACGGACGACTATGGCTACACCTTC
>TRBV6-5|few|TRBJ2-1|TRBD1
CASSLQGASYNEQFF
TGTGCCAGCAGTCTACAGGGGGCCTCCTACAATGAGCAGTTCTTC
>TRBV11-2|few|TRBJ2-1|TRBD2
CASTPEAIAGGLGYNEQFF
TGTGCCAGCACCCCCGAGGCGATAGCGGGAGGCCTCGGATACAATGAGCAGTTCTTC
>TRBV24-1|.|TRBJ2-1|TRBD1
CATSRDRTDNEQFF
TGTGCCACCAGCCGGGACAGGACGGACAATGAGCAGTTCTTC
>TRBV7-9|many|TRBJ2-2|.
CASSPEGLNTGELFF
TGTGCCAGCAGTCCAGAGGGACTGAACACCGGGGAGCTGTTTTTT
>TRBV6-7|.|TRBJ1-5|.
CASAYQPQHF
TGTGCCAGCGCATATCAGCCCCAGCATTTT
>TRBV10-3|.|TRBJ1-6|.
CAISEGTSDSPLHF
TGTGCCATCAGTGAAGGGACATCGGATTCACCCCTCCACTTT
>TRBV12-3/TRBV12-4|many|TRBJ1-1|TRBD1
CASSGTVYTEAFF
TGTGCCAGCAGTGGGACAGTATACACTGAAGCTTTCTTT
>TRBV6-2/TRBV6-3|.|TRBJ1-6|.
CASSDQTESSYNSPLHF
TGTGCCAGCAGTGACCAGACAGAGAGCTCCTATAATTCACCCCTCCACTTT
>TRBV6-4|few|TRBJ2-1|.
CASSDSVGVDNEQFF
TGTGCCAGCAGTGACTCAGTAGGGGTGGATAATGAGCAGTTCTTC
>TRBV19|few|TRBJ1-1|.
CASSIGSVRTEAFF
TGTGCCAGTAGTATAGGGTCAGTGAGGACTGAAGCTTTCTTT
>TRBV12-2|many|TRBJ2-3|.
CASRLTERGGNTDTQYF
TGTGCAAGTCGCTTGACAGAGCGGGGGGGAAACACAGATACGCAGTATTTT
>TRBV24-1|many|TRBJ2-3|TRBD1
CATSDRTGGTDTQYF
TGTGCCACCAGTGACCGGACAGGGGGCACAGATACGCAGTATTTT
>TRBV9|many|TRBJ1-2|.
CASSSPGTDGYTF
TGTGCCAGCAGTTCCCCCGGGACGGATGGCTACACCTTC
>TRBV29-1|few|TRBJ1-3|.
CSVEDQKNTIYF
TGCAGCGTTGAAGATCAGAAAAACACCATATATTTT
>TRBV29-1|few|TRBJ2-4|TRBD1
CSVRTGTAKNIQYF
TGCAGCGTTAGGACAGGGACAGCCAAAAACATTCAGTACTTC
>TRBV6-5|many|TRBJ2-5|.
CASSYGPGETQYF
TGTGCCAGCAGTTACGGGCCCGGGGAGACCCAGTACTTC
>TRBV21-1|.|TRBJ2-1|.
CASSATQEAYNEQFF
TGTGCCAGCAGCGCGACCCAGGAGGCTTACAATGAGCAGTTCTTC
>TRBV6-4|many|TRBJ1-1|.
CASSPGLGTEAFF
TGTGCCAGCAGTCCGGGGTTGGGCACTGAAGCTTTCTTT
>TRBV5-1|many|TRBJ2-7|.
CASSWDSYEQYF
TGCGCCAGCAGCTGGGATTCCTACGAGCAGTACTTC
>TRBV10-3|.|TRBJ2-3|.
CAISEPLQGDTQYF
TGTGCCATCAGTGAGCCCCTCCAAGGGGATACGCAGTATTTT
>TRBV20-1|.|TRBJ1-5|.
CSARDRGDQPQHF
TGCAGTGCTAGAGATCGGGGGGATCAGCCCCAGCATTTT
>TRBV5-4|many|TRBJ2-1|TRBD1
CASSYPGQTDNEQFF
TGTGCCAGCAGTTACCCGGGACAGACTGACAATGAGCAGTTCTTC
>TRBV12-3/TRBV12-4|few|TRBJ2-5|.
CASSRAGGAETQYF
TGTGCCAGCAGTCGCGCAGGGGGGGCAGAGACCCAGTACTTC
>TRBV5-5|.|TRBJ1-6|.
CASSPRRGTSPLHF
TGTGCCAGCAGCCCCAGAAGGGGGACTTCACCCCTCCACTTT
>TRBV29-1|many|TRBJ2-5|TRBD2
CSVARGGQETQYF
TGCAGCGTTGCGCGGGGAGGGCAAGAGACCCAGTACTTC
>TRBV5-6|few|TRBJ2-7|.
CASSIGASYEQYF
TGTGCCAGCAGCATAGGAGCTTCCTACGAGCAGTACTTC
>TRBV7-6|many|TRBJ2-1|TRBD2
CASSERLAGSSYNEQFF
TGTGCCAGCAGCGAGAGACTAGCGGGGAGCTCCTACAATGAGCAGTTCTTC
>TRBV14|many|TRBJ1-1|.
CASSQDPRGTEAFF
TGTGCCAGCAGCCAAGATCCGCGTGGGACTGAAGCTTTCTTT
>TRBV6-5|few|TRBJ2-2|.
CASRSRGGGTGELFF
TGTGCCAGCAGATCGAGGGGAGGAGGCACCGGGGAGCTGTTTTTT
>TRBV11-2|few|TRBJ2-5|.
CASSHVYQETQYF
TGTGCCAGCAGCCACGTTTATCAAGAGACCCAGTACTTC
>TRBV6-1|many|TRBJ2-2|TRBD2
CASLYPTSDSLAGELFF
TGTGCCAGCCTCTACCCTACTAGCGATTCCCTCGCCGGGGAGCTGTTTTTT
>TRBV20-1|few|TRBJ2-7|.
CSATDRGDYEQYF
TGCAGTGCTACGGATAGGGGGGACTACGAGCAGTACTTC
>TRBV7-8|few|TRBJ2-1|.
CASSLGLDSNEQFF
TGTGCCAGCAGCTTAGGTCTCGACAGCAATGAGCAGTTCTTC
>TRBV27|.|TRBJ1-4|.
CASSLDGDEKLFF
TGTGCCAGCAGTTTAGACGGGGATGAAAAACTGTTTTTT
>TRBV29-1|few|TRBJ2-5|.
CSVEGARDPAETQYF
TGCAGCGTTGAAGGGGCGAGGGACCCTGCGGAGACCCAGTACTTC
>TRBV11-2|few|TRBJ2-4|.
CASSLPGTNLNIQYF
TGTGCCAGCAGCTTACCCGGGACAAACCTTAACATTCAGTACTTC